What follows is one T cell receptor beta chain and its context. These data come from a study of blood T cell repertoires in COVID-19. Looking at the study overall: The origin of the acute and convalescent COVID-19 samples was the United States, Italy and Spain. PBMCs, B-cell-depleted T cells, or T cells provided the cDNA or gDNA that made up the material.

The data were produced by immunoSEQ multiplex PCR, yet TCRdb's version contains in-frame clones alone and is incomplete. The sample has a few hundred thousand clones, more than 80% seen once. Germline V gene data show CDR1 as KGHDR and CDR2 as SFDVKD. The V end was cut by 2 bases, the J end by 8 bases, with 11 bases between. This CDR3 spans 13 amino acids. The TCR sequence derives from a woman aged 45-65 years with COVID-19, enrolled during active disease. This chain uses TRBV24-1 with TRBJ1-1; no firm D call. Sequencing used peripheral blood. The CDR3 here is CATSDSRAAEAFF. The CDR3 DNA follows: TGTGCCACCAGTGATTCACGCGCGGCGGAAGCTTTCTTT.